These T cell receptor beta chains were read from a single sample in a study of Graves' ophthalmopathy and Graves' hyperthyroidism. MiXCR, run by TCRdb on the multiplex PCR reads, gives a single entry per CDR3 protein. The repertoire holds approximately 330,000 distinct CDR3 sequences, with around a sixth as singletons. Source material: peripheral blood. The receptor source for this set is an adult man with Graves' ophthalmopathy. Each CDR3 is given with its conserved first and last residue. A D gene is named only where the DNA matches it firmly. Part of the rows lack a size; the others show once, few, many or a class for expanded clones.

TGTGCCAGCAGCCAAATAGCGGGGGGTCACACCGGGGAGCTGTTTTTT,CASSQIAGGHTGELFF,TRBJ2-2,TRBV4-2,TRBD2,-
TGTGCCAGCAGCCACCTAACAGGGGGCTGGGAGACCCAGTACTTC,CASSHLTGGWETQYF,TRBJ2-5,TRBV7-8,TRBD1,many
TGCAGTGCTAGTCGGGAAAGCAAAAATAATTCACCCCTCCACTTT,CSASRESKNNSPLHF,TRBJ1-6,TRBV20-1,-,many
TGTGCCAGCAGTACTAGGGGACAGGGGGCTTCTGAAGCTTTCTTT,CASSTRGQGASEAFF,TRBJ1-1,TRBV6-2/TRBV6-3,TRBD1,many
TGTGCCAGCAGTTTCGGGACTAGCGGGGTGGGGACCCAGTACTTC,CASSFGTSGVGTQYF,TRBJ2-5,TRBV12-3/TRBV12-4,TRBD2,-
TGCAGTTACCCCTGGCGTCAAGAGACCCAGTACTTC,CSYPWRQETQYF,TRBJ2-5,TRBV20-1,-,many
TGTGCCTGGGGGGGAGACAGGCCACCCGGGGAGCTGTTTTTT,CAWGGDRPPGELFF,TRBJ2-2,TRBV30,-,many
TGTGCCAGCAGCCCGGGCACAGGGGGAGTCGAGCAGTACTTC,CASSPGTGGVEQYF,TRBJ2-7,TRBV12-3/TRBV12-4,TRBD1,many
TGTGCCAGCAGCCCCGTTTTCGAGGGGTACGAGCAGTACTTC,CASSPVFEGYEQYF,TRBJ2-7,TRBV11-2,-,many
TGTGCCAGCTCAGAGGGACGAGGGGCGGGTCAGCCCCAGCATTTT,CASSEGRGAGQPQHF,TRBJ1-5,TRBV18,-,many